This T cell receptor beta chain was profiled in a study of beta chain features in type 1 diabetes. TCRB transcripts that were expressed got sequenced, as all of the isolated RNA had been reverse transcribed. Naive, central memory and regulatory T cell samples came to a mean of approximately 3.3 million reads. Method: immunoSEQ multiplex PCR; TCRdb's copy keeps in-frame clones and lacks some. The data show 150,000 to 200,000 clones, approximately 8.8% seen once. A word on this clone: The antigen is undetermined.

Researchers reported sorting CD4+ naive, central memory, regulatory and stem cell-like memory cells via CD45RO/CCR7/CD25/CD127/CD95/CD27. Study results and caveats: Sequencing of cDNA might inflate the share of cells that strongly express TCR. PCR might show a preference for shorter templates, equally across patients and controls. Shorter TCRB CDR3s, moderately but significantly so, were found in Type 1 diabetes patients in all four CD4+ subsets.

Germline lookup yields CDR1 SGHTA and CDR2 FQGNSA. Trimming stripped 5 bases from V and 1 base from J, with 8 bases between. The CDR3 has 14 residues. The receptor comes from a woman under 40 with type 1 diabetes. V is TRBV7-2 and J is TRBJ2-2, with D possibly TRBD1 on 5 matching bases. Sequenced: central memory CD4+ T cells from blood. In DNA form, the CDR3 reads TGTGCCAGCAGCCGACAGAGGAACACCGGGGAGCTGTTTTTT. Residues: CASSRQRNTGELFF.